The 31 T cell receptor beta chains in this list originate from one sample, sequenced in a study of post-analysis software for immune sequencing data. General study findings and limits: TRBV5-6, TRBV5-1 and TRBV20-1 were among roughly five TRBV segments more frequent in patients than controls.

Every TCR beta cDNA library bore unique molecular identifiers. A single record per CDR3 protein comes from TCRdb applying MiXCR to the PCR reads. The top ten hold roughly 8.2% of the sample, which has hundreds of thousands of distinct CDR3 sequences, approximately 38% seen once. Their antigens remain unidentified. The source material was blood. The receptors were sampled from a girl under 10 years old with multiple sclerosis.

V gene TRBV29-1 combines with J gene TRBJ2-1; 10 nucleotides match TRBD1. The CDR3 totals 15 residues. Germline values: CDR1 SQVTM, CDR2 ANQGSEA. Germline trimming cut 4 bases from V and 4 bases from J; bases unmatched to any gene: 7. In DNA form, the CDR3 reads TGCAGCGTTGGTAGGGACAGGGGCGATTACAATGAGCAGTTCTTC. Translated: CSVGRDRGDYNEQFF.

The chain has TRBV29-1 and TRBJ1-5; D is perhaps TRBD1 (5 bases). CDR1 is SQVTM and CDR2 is ANQGSEA in the germline V gene. V lost 4 bases to trimming and J lost 7 bases, with 14 bases between them. The CDR3 length is 13 residues. The CDR3 region is CSVGQGTLQPQHF. DNA for the CDR3: TGCAGCGTTGGGCAGGGAACGTTACAGCCCCAGCATTTT.

This clonotype has a handful of counts. The chain links TRBV4-1 to TRBJ2-1; 8 nucleotides align to TRBD2. The CDR3 is 13 residues long. V shed 4 bases, J shed 9 bases, and the junction held 5 bases outside the gene matches. Per the germline V gene, CDR1 is MGHRA and CDR2 is YSYEKL. CDR3 residues: CASSPRGGPEQFF. The DNA for the CDR3 is TGCGCCAGCAGCCCCCGGGGGGGCCCTGAGCAGTTCTTC.

The V and J genes are TRBV12-3 or TRBV12-4 and TRBJ2-3; D unresolved. The V end was cut by 3 bases, the J end by 6 bases, with 7 bases between. This CDR3 contains 12 residues. The CDR3 region is CASSLKRDTQYF. The DNA of the CDR3 is TGTGCCAGCAGTTTGAAAAGGGATACGCAGTATTTT.

The chain employs TRBV7-9 and TRBJ2-3; 14 bases fit TRBD2. V gave up 5 bases and J gave up 5 bases; unmatched junction bases: 6. CDR3 length: 16 residues. Per germline, CDR1 SEHNR and CDR2 FQNEAQ (reference sequence). The CDR3 DNA reads as TGTGCCAGCAGCCGACTAGCGGGAGGGCCGAGAGATACGCAGTATTTT. Its translation: CASSRLAGGPRDTQYF.

The V and J genes are TRBV12-3 or TRBV12-4 and TRBJ2-7, with D possibly TRBD2 on 6 matching bases. This CDR3 contains 15 residues. V lost 4 bases and J lost 2, with 15 bases in between. The CDR3 bases are TGTGCCAGCAGTTGGGGGGTCCACCGACCCTACGAGCAGTACTTC. It encodes CASSWGVHRPYEQYF.

Written as DNA, the CDR3 is TGTGCCTGGAGGGACAGGTGGAACGAGCAGTACTTC. It specifies CAWRDRWNEQYF. V and J are TRBV30 and TRBJ2-5; TRBD1 matches 7 bases. The DNA end lines up better with TRBJ2-7; the J call may be wrong. The CDR3 loop spans 12 amino acids. Germline lookup yields CDR1 GTSNPN and CDR2 SVGIG (reference sequence).

This clonotype has more than one count but fewer than ten. V and J are TRBV6-5 and TRBJ2-6, with D possibly matching TRBD1 (6 bases). Trimming removed 6 bases from V and 7 bases from J, with 19 bases in between. There are 16 residues in the CDR3. The germline V gene encodes CDR1 MNHEY and CDR2 SVGAGI. The CDR3 DNA sequence: TGTGCCAGCAGGGACAGTGGTCCTCTGGGCGCCAACGTCCTGACTTTC. Its protein product is CASRDSGPLGANVLTF.

This clonotype has only a few counts. V usage is TRBV20-1 and J usage is TRBJ2-1; no clear D gene. The CDR3 has 14 residues. CDR1 and CDR2 from the germline V gene are DFQATT and SNEGSKA (reference sequence). Between the trimmed V and J ends, which lost 3 bases and 7 bases, there was a span of 16 bases. DNA for the CDR3: TGCAGTGCTAGTGCGTACGTTCCAATGAATGAGCAGTTCTTC. Translated, it gives CSASAYVPMNEQFF.

This chain uses TRBV20-1 with TRBJ1-4; the D is unclear. The CDR3 extends over 15 amino acids. From germline, CDR1 is DFQATT and CDR2 SNEGSKA (reference sequence). V lost 0 bases, J lost 0 bases, and 8 bases lay in between. The CDR3 protein is CSARDLYTTNEKLFF. The CDR3 nucleotides read TGCAGTGCTAGAGATCTTTACACAACTAATGAAAAACTGTTTTTT.

The V and J genes are TRBV10-3 and TRBJ2-3; D may be TRBD1 (5 bases). This CDR3 has 20 amino acids. The germline V and J ends were trimmed by 8 bases and 0 bases, with 30 bases remaining between them. The germline CDR1 and CDR2 sequences are ENHRY and SYGVKD. The CDR3 protein is CAIRKGPRRDLTTSTDTQYF. As DNA, the CDR3 is TGTGCCATCCGCAAGGGGCCGAGACGAGATCTCACGACTAGCACAGATACGCAGTATTTT.

A note on this clonotype: The junction does not match germline at one end; this may be a read error. The chain links TRBV7-3 to TRBJ2-7; the D is unclear. Germline V gene lookup returns CDR1 SGHTA and CDR2 FQGTGA. The CDR3 length is 15 residues. The CDR3 sequence: CASSLTPATSYKQYF. CDR3 nucleotide sequence: TGTGCCAGCAGCTTAACGCCAGCTACCTCCTACAAGCAGTACTTC. Full variable domain (missing parts from reference TRBV7-3 and TRBJ2-7): GAGVSQTPSNKVTEKGKYVELRCDPISGHTALYWYRQSLGQGPEFLIYFQGTGAADDSGLPNDRFFAVRPEGSVSTLKIQRTERGDSAVYLCASSLTPATSYKQYFGPGTRLTVT.

This chain uses TRBV5-6 with TRBJ1-5; D may be TRBD1 (5 bases). The CDR3 loop spans 12 amino acids. V gave up 2 bases and J gave up 9 bases, with 9 bases separating them. Looked up from germline, CDR1 is SGHDT and CDR2 is YYEEEE. CDR3 coding DNA: TGTGCCAGCAGCTTACGGGGCAGGCCCCAGCATTTT. Translated: CASSLRGRPQHF.

By share of the sample, this clonotype is medium-sized. The V and J genes are TRBV6-5 and TRBJ2-1; D call uncertain. CDR1 is MNHEY, CDR2 SVGAGI, per germline. V lost 5 bases and J 0 bases, leaving 14 bases between the germline ends. The CDR3 contains 16 residues. The CDR3 loop is CASSHRTPSSYNEQFF. CDR3 nucleotide sequence: TGTGCCAGCAGTCACCGGACGCCTAGCTCCTACAATGAGCAGTTCTTC.

J is TRBJ1-2 and V is TRBV28; a weak D match, TRBD1 (5 bases). Germline V gene lookup returns CDR1 MDHEN and CDR2 SYDVKM. The germline V and J ends were trimmed by 3 bases and 2 bases, with 13 bases remaining between them. CDR3 length: 15 residues. The CDR3 protein is CASSLSRDVNYGYTF. The CDR3 coding sequence is TGTGCCAGCAGTTTGTCGAGGGACGTAAACTATGGCTACACCTTC.

V usage is TRBV14 and J usage is TRBJ2-5, with TRBD2 matching over 13 bases. The V gene's germline CDR1 is SGHDN and CDR2 FVKESK. The CDR3 covers 16 residues. The V and J ends lost 0 bases and 11 bases, in that order; junction bases with no gene match: 9. Here the CDR3 DNA reads TGTGCCAGCAGCCAAGACGGACTAGCGGGAGTTAAAGAGCAGTACTTC. Protein: CASSQDGLAGVKEQYF.

This clonotype has only a few counts. The J gene is TRBJ2-1, the V gene TRBV20-1; a weak D match, TRBD1 (5 bases). CDR1 and CDR2 from the germline V gene are DFQATT and SNEGSKA (reference sequence). V was cut by 1 base and J by 0 bases, with 10 bases left in between. This CDR3 has 15 amino acids. The chain's CDR3 is CSARVDSSSYNEQFF. The CDR3, as DNA: TGCAGTGCTAGAGTTGACAGTAGCTCCTACAATGAGCAGTTCTTC.

This chain uses TRBV7-9 with TRBJ1-2, with no clear D. CDR3 length equals 14 residues. V was clipped by 0 bases and J by 3 bases, with 8 bases between them. CDR1 SEHNR and CDR2 FQNEAQ come from the germline V gene (reference sequence). The CDR3 DNA reads TGTGCCAGCAGCTTAGCCGACGGATACTATGGCTACACCTTC. This translates into CASSLADGYYGYTF.

The chain is built from TRBV6-5 and TRBJ1-2; the D gene is possibly TRBD1 (5 bases). From germline, CDR1 is MNHEY and CDR2 SVGAGI. Trimming left V 6 bases short and J 5 bases short, with 10 bases between. This CDR3 has 12 amino acids. Here the CDR3 reads CASSGGRYGYTF. The CDR3 nucleotides read TGTGCCAGCAGCGGGGGGAGGTATGGCTACACCTTC.

J is TRBJ2-7 and V is TRBV4-1, with 7 nucleotides matching TRBD1. The CDR3 runs 16 residues. The J segment lost 6 bases and the V segment lost 4 bases, leaving 15 bases of the junction unmatched. Germline CDR1 and CDR2: MGHRA and YSYEKL. CDR3 in amino acids: CASSLVWRQGRGEQYF. The DNA of the CDR3 is TGCGCCAGCAGCCTAGTCTGGAGACAGGGACGTGGCGAGCAGTACTTC.

This clonotype was seen a handful of times. CDR3: CSAKGTGITYGYTF. The CDR3 region has the DNA TGCAGTGCTAAAGGGACAGGTATCACATATGGCTACACCTTC. The chain is built from TRBV20-1 and TRBJ1-2; 8 bases are a match to TRBD1. The germline gives CDR1 DFQATT, CDR2 SNEGSKA (reference sequence). The length of the CDR3 is 14 residues. V was clipped by 4 bases and J by 5 bases; unmatched bases: 9.

This clonotype was seen more than once but under ten times. The V and J genes are TRBV12-3 or TRBV12-4 and TRBJ2-5, with a weak D call TRBD2 (5 bases). This CDR3 is 12 amino acids long. V was pared by 2 bases and J by 12 bases, with 13 bases between. CDR3 protein: CASSLTDLGKYF. DNA of the CDR3: TGTGCCAGCAGTTTAACGGACTTGGGGAAGTACTTC.

The chain carries TRBV15 and TRBJ2-7, with a possible D match to TRBD1 (6 bases). This CDR3 contains 14 residues. Germline V gene sequence: CDR1 LNHNV, CDR2 YYDKDF (reference sequence). The V end lost 2 bases, the J end lost 6 bases, and 14 bases lay between the germline ends. The CDR3: CATSRSRGNLEQYF. CDR3 DNA: TGTGCCACCAGCAGATCTAGGGGGAACCTCGAGCAGTACTTC.

This clonotype was observed a few times. The chain links TRBV12-3 or TRBV12-4 to TRBJ2-5, with 7 bases identical to TRBD1. The V and J ends lost 5 bases and 3 bases, in that order; junction bases with no gene match: 6. This CDR3 has 14 amino acids. The CDR3 protein is CASSRAGTEETQYF. CDR3 sequence (DNA): TGTGCCAGCAGTCGCGCCGGGACAGAAGAGACCCAGTACTTC.

This clonotype was seen a few times. The chain uses TRBV18 and TRBJ1-1; possibly TRBD1 for D (5 bases). CDR1 KGHSH and CDR2 LQKENI come from the germline V gene. V lost 4 bases, J lost 1 base, and 10 bases lay in between. The CDR3 runs to 14 residues. The CDR3 sequence: CASSLPTENTEAFF. In nucleotides, the CDR3 is TGTGCCAGCTCACTACCGACAGAGAACACTGAAGCTTTCTTT.

This clonotype has just a few counts. The chain links TRBV9 to TRBJ2-5; D tentatively reads TRBD1 or TRBD2 (5 bases each). The CDR3 runs 14 residues. CDR1 is SGDLS, CDR2 YYNGEE, per germline. With 3 bases removed from V and 5 bases from J, the gap between germline ends came to 14 bases. CDR3 region: CASSGRDGRETQYF. CDR3 DNA sequence: TGTGCCAGCAGCGGCCGGGACGGCCGTGAGACCCAGTACTTC.

This clonotype was found a few times. This chain uses TRBV29-1 with TRBJ2-7; D perhaps matches TRBD2 (6 bases). Germline V gives CDR1 SQVTM, CDR2 ANQGSEA. V was shortened by 4 bases and J by 6 bases, with 10 bases between the two germline ends. The CDR3 length is 11 residues. CDR3 region: CSVGGGTEQYF. As DNA, the CDR3 is TGCAGCGTTGGGGGAGGTACCGAGCAGTACTTC.

The sample holds a few counts of this clonotype. This sequence joins TRBV7-6 and TRBJ2-5; the match to TRBD2 covers 12 bases. This CDR3 is built from 18 residues. V was pared by 5 bases and J by 6 bases, with 16 bases of the junction left unmatched. Per germline, CDR1 SGHVS and CDR2 FNYEAQ. CDR3 in amino acids: CASSAVGGTSGPDKTQYF. The CDR3 bases are TGTGCCAGCAGCGCAGTGGGGGGGACTAGCGGGCCGGACAAGACCCAGTACTTC.

The chain has TRBV7-2 and TRBJ2-3; D possibly corresponds to TRBD2 (6 bases). Germline assignment: CDR1 SGHTA and CDR2 FQGNSA. V was trimmed by 5 bases and J by 4 bases, leaving 16 bases between them. This CDR3 comprises 15 residues. The CDR3 bases are TGTGCCAGCAGCCCCCAGGTGGAGGGGTCAGATACGCAGTATTTT. As protein: CASSPQVEGSDTQYF.

This sequence joins TRBV7-3 and TRBJ2-1, with 8 bases fitting TRBD2. The J segment lost 7 bases and the V segment lost 2 bases, leaving 7 bases of the junction unmatched. CDR3 length equals 15 residues. Germline-derived CDR1 and CDR2 are SGHTA and FQGTGA. CDR3 protein: CASSLQPGTSNEQFF. CDR3 DNA: TGTGCCAGCAGCTTACAACCCGGGACTAGTAATGAGCAGTTCTTC.

This clonotype has a handful of counts. The chain links TRBV20-1 to TRBJ2-1, with 12 bases lining up with TRBD1. V dropped 1 base and J dropped 8; count of bases not matched to a gene: 9. Germline values: CDR1 DFQATT, CDR2 SNEGSKA (reference sequence). CDR3 length equals 16 residues. CDR3 sequence (DNA): TGCAGTGCTAGAGGCCTGGGACAGGGGGCGATTGATGAGCAGTTCTTC. Amino acid sequence: CSARGLGQGAIDEQFF.